What follows is one T cell receptor beta chain and its context. The CDR3 sequence is 11 residues long. V lost 10 bases and J 4 bases, leaving 7 bases between the germline ends. Germline-derived CDR1 and CDR2 are LNHDA and SQIVND (reference sequence). This sample is part of a study of T cell responses to AZD1222 COVID-19 vaccine. The table came from immunoSEQ multiplex PCR; TCRdb's copy has only in-frame clones and leaves some out. This sample has 90,000 to 95,000 clones; around 90% occur once, and the top ten carry less than 8%. The chain is built from TRBV19 and TRBJ1-4; tentative D call: TRBD1 (5 bases). The receptor was isolated from an adult in good health. The sample was peripheral blood, taken on day 0 of AZD1222 vaccination. The CDR3 loop is CATDSNEKLFF. As DNA, the CDR3 is TGTGCCACAGACAGTAATGAAAAACTGTTTTTT.